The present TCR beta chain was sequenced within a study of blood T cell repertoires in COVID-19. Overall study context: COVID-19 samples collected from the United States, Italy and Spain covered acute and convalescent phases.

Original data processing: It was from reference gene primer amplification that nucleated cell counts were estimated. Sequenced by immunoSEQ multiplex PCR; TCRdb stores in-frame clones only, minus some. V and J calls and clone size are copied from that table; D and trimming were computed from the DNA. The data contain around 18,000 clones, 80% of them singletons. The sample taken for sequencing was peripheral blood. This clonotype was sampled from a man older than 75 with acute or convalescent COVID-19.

As DNA, the CDR3 is TGTGCCAGCAGCTTACGTAGCGGGGGGGCCTCGGGCCACGAGCAGTACTTC. Translated, it gives CASSLRSGGASGHEQYF. This chain links TRBV7-2 with TRBJ2-7, with 11 bases identical to TRBD2. The ends lost 2 bases at V and 5 bases at J; junction bases unmatched: 11. The V gene's germline CDR1 is SGHTA and CDR2 FQGNSA. CDR3 length equals 17 residues.